This entry describes one TCR beta chain. It has no known antigen specificity. No base quality information exists; no much larger clone differs at one position. This sample is part of a study of T cell repertoires in cytomegalovirus infection (dated by TCRdb to about 2019). For the study in its entirety: Donor HLA type was relevant to the analysis, because carriage of CMV infection together with the matching HLA type was indicated by public TCR beta signatures. Overall results and qualifications from the work: The ex vivo response was dominated by HLA-C-restricted CMV-specific TCR beta clonotypes, which also provided the single most frequent clonotype in two of eight donors. In both this cohort and an independent cohort of several hundred donors, the cumulative frequency of public TCR beta family members distinguished carriers of CMV infection plus the relevant HLA type.

The instrument given in TCRdb is Illumina HiSeq 1500. Using fastp trimming at Q25 and MiXCR clonotype assembly, TCRdb reanalyzed the public sequencing data and kept in-frame beta chains. Identical CDR3 protein sequences are pooled into one entry, listed with their most common genes and DNA. Here the sample has some 170,000 distinct CDR3 sequences; approximately 18% occur a single time. 20% to 25% of the sample rests with the top ten. Relative to germline, V is missing 6 bases and J is missing 0 bases, with 5 bases of the junction outside any gene match. The CDR3 runs 15 amino acids, cysteine and phenylalanine included. This entry keeps only the CDR3 DNA: 45 bases, framed from base 1. From the germline V gene (reference sequence), CDR1 is LNHDA and CDR2 is SQIVND.

The V and J segments used are TRBV19 and TRBJ1-5, with 7 bases matching TRBD1. This sequence originates from a human donor in good health (CMV status not recorded). Some clones in this sample may be carry-over from other donors' samples. The sequenced material came from CD8+ T cells from PBMCs. The DNA reads as follows: TGTGCCAGTAGGAGGGACAGTCATAGCAATCAGCCCCAGCATTTT. The encoded protein is CASRRDSHSNQPQHF.